These 22 T cell receptor beta chains were sequenced from one sample in a study of a mutant IDH1 vaccine in newly diagnosed glioma. What these receptors recognize is not known. The protocol was immunoSEQ multiplex PCR, while the TCRdb copy is restricted to in-frame clones and leaves out a portion. The sample lists some 120,000 clones; about 80% were seen once. Time point specified: week 11, during vaccination. What each vaccine dose contained was 300 ug of mutant IDH1 20-mer peptide, accompanied by topical imiquimod. The material was PBMCs, obtained from a glioma patient whose treatment included an IDH1 peptide vaccine. The receptors stem from a man in his forties with glioma.

The gene calls are TRBV9 and TRBJ1-3; D possibly corresponds to TRBD1 (6 bases). The CDR3 totals 16 residues. Trimming removed 0 bases from V and 0 bases from J, with 10 bases in between. CDR1 and CDR2 (germline): SGDLS, YYNGEE. The DNA of the CDR3 is TGTGCCAGCAGCGTAGCTCTGGACAGCTCTGGAAACACCATATATTTT. Encoded protein: CASSVALDSSGNTIYF.

The gene calls are TRBV11-3 and TRBJ2-3; no clear D gene. This CDR3 region has 13 residues. In germline, CDR1 is SGHNT, CDR2 YENEEA. V lost 5 bases, J lost 0 bases, and 6 bases lay in between. The CDR3 nucleotides read TGTGCCAGCAGCGTGACTAGCACAGATACGCAGTATTTT. As protein: CASSVTSTDTQYF.

J is TRBJ2-1 and V is TRBV7-8, with 9 bases identical to TRBD1. CDR3 length: 15 residues. J was trimmed by 5 bases and V by 6 bases; bases with no gene match: 8. The V gene's germline CDR1 is SGHVS and CDR2 FQNEAQ. The CDR3 sequence is CASSSPGTGNNEQFF. DNA of the CDR3: TGTGCCAGCAGTTCACCCGGGACAGGGAACAATGAGCAGTTCTTC.

On this clone itself: Mismatch with germline at one junction end may stem from a read error. The chain couples TRBV15 to TRBJ1-5, with 7 bases that match TRBD1. There are 17 residues in the CDR3. The germline CDR1 and CDR2 sequences are LNHNV and YYDKDF (reference sequence). CDR3 bases: TGTGCCACCAGCAGACTACCAGGGGGAGATAGCTATCAGCCCCAGCATTTT. Its translation is CATSRLPGGDSYQPQHF.

This clone was seen ten or more times. The chain is built from TRBV28 and TRBJ1-5; D is uncertain. The CDR3 sequence is 14 residues long. Trimming took 10 bases from V and 5 from J, leaving 18 bases between them. The germline V gene has CDR1 MDHEN and CDR2 SYDVKM. The CDR3 DNA follows: TGTGCCATCCTGGGCCCGACACCGTATCAGCCCCAGCATTTT. It yields the protein CAILGPTPYQPQHF.

CDR3 loop: CASSENGQGFDEQYF. CDR3 bases: TGTGCCAGCAGTGAAAATGGGCAGGGTTTTGACGAGCAGTACTTC. The rearrangement links TRBV6-1 to TRBJ2-7; D is possibly TRBD1 (5 bases). Germline-derived CDR1 and CDR2 are MNHNS and SASEGT. There are 15 residues in the CDR3. The V and J ends lost 2 bases and 5 bases respectively, with 16 bases between them.

The V gene is TRBV11-2, the J gene TRBJ2-7; 9 nucleotides align to TRBD1. Germline CDR1 and CDR2: SGHAT and FQNNGV. V was clipped by 5 bases and J by 0 bases; unmatched bases: 5. This CDR3 has 15 residues. CDR3 in amino acids: CASSDRGSSSYEQYF. In nucleotides, the CDR3 is TGTGCCAGCAGCGACAGGGGGTCGAGCTCCTACGAGCAGTACTTC.

This chain uses TRBV4-1 with TRBJ2-7; D gene ambiguous. This CDR3 comprises 13 residues. Germline assignment: CDR1 MGHRA and CDR2 YSYEKL. V shed 5 bases and J shed 0 bases, with 8 bases lying between them. In DNA form, the CDR3 reads TGCGCCAGCAGCGTTGCGACCTCCTACGAGCAGTACTTC. Translating it yields CASSVATSYEQYF.

The chain is built from TRBV2 and TRBJ2-2, with D perhaps assigned TRBD1 or TRBD2 (6 bases each). The germline V gene has CDR1 SNHLY and CDR2 FYNNEI. The CDR3 has 15 residues. V lost 2 bases and J 5 bases, leaving 12 bases between the germline ends. The CDR3 DNA sequence: TGTGCCAGCAGTGAAACATTAGGGGGGACCGGGGAGCTGTTTTTT. Protein product: CASSETLGGTGELFF.

This clone has only one observation. The CDR3 DNA is TGTGCCAGCAGTTCTCTCTGGGACAGGAAGGACTTCGCGAACACCGGGGAGCTGTTTTTT. It specifies CASSSLWDRKDFANTGELFF. This rearrangement joins TRBV27 to TRBJ2-2; 8 bases line up with TRBD1. The V gene's germline CDR1 is MNHEY and CDR2 SMNVEV (reference sequence). The CDR3 has 20 residues. Germline trimming cut 4 bases from V and 0 bases from J; bases unmatched to any gene: 16.

The V gene is TRBV10-3, the J gene TRBJ2-7, with D possibly being TRBD2 (6 bases). Trimming removed 5 bases at V and 0 bases at J, with 11 bases between. Germline CDR1 reads ENHRY; CDR2 reads SYGVKD. The CDR3 runs to 14 residues. The CDR3 here is CAISWYGSSYEQYF. Here the CDR3 DNA reads TGTGCCATCAGTTGGTACGGGAGCTCCTACGAGCAGTACTTC.

The rearrangement links TRBV6-5 to TRBJ1-2; no reliable D call. Trimming cost V 5 bases and J 8 bases, with 15 bases left between them. Germline V gene data show CDR1 as MNHEY and CDR2 as SVGAGI. The CDR3 has 13 residues. The CDR3 protein is CASSNTYRGGYTF. CDR3 coding DNA: TGTGCCAGCAGTAACACCTACAGAGGCGGCTACACCTTC.

V is TRBV4-2 and J is TRBJ2-7, with 8 bases matching TRBD2. This CDR3 has 15 residues. The germline V gene encodes CDR1 LGHNA and CDR2 YNFKEQ. V shed 4 bases and J 2 bases; nucleotides not matched to a gene: 7. This CDR3 is CASSPGTGGPYEQYF. The CDR3 DNA follows: TGTGCCAGCAGCCCCGGGACGGGAGGGCCCTACGAGCAGTACTTC.

The rearrangement links TRBV20-1 to TRBJ2-7; the D gene is possibly TRBD1 (6 bases). V lost 5 bases to trimming and J lost 4 bases, with 9 bases between them. The germline V gene encodes CDR1 DFQATT and CDR2 SNEGSKA (reference sequence). The CDR3 is 11 residues long. The CDR3 nucleotides are TGCAGTGCTCACAGGGAGTACGAGCAGTACTTC. Its protein is CSAHREYEQYF.

The chain's CDR3 is CASSQGALRDEQFF. CDR3 coding DNA: TGCGCCAGCAGCCAAGGGGCCCTCAGGGATGAGCAGTTCTTC. This rearrangement joins TRBV4-3 to TRBJ2-1, with a possible D match to TRBD1 (5 bases). V lost 1 base, J lost 8 bases, and 12 bases lay in between. This CDR3 has 14 amino acids. Germline V CDR1 and CDR2: LGHNA, YSLEER.

The rearrangement joins TRBV6-5 to TRBJ2-2, with D uncertain. Deletions cut 2 bases from V and 0 bases from J, with 1 base between. The CDR3 length is 13 residues. Germline CDR1 reads MNHEY; CDR2 reads SVGAGI. Here the CDR3 DNA reads TGTGCCAGCAGTTACCCGAACACCGGGGAGCTGTTTTTT. It is translated as CASSYPNTGELFF.

This clone was counted only a few times. V and J are TRBV9 and TRBJ1-1; no clear D gene. CDR1 is SGDLS, CDR2 YYNGEE, per germline. V was clipped by 0 bases and J by 1 base, with 10 bases between them. This CDR3 spans 15 amino acids. In nucleotides, the CDR3 is TGTGCCAGCAGCGTAGCTACGGGCAGGAACACTGAAGCTTTCTTT. It codes for CASSVATGRNTEAFF.

This clone turned up a few times. The V call is TRBV10-3, the J call TRBJ1-2; unclear D gene. The CDR3 covers 14 residues. V lost 3 bases, J lost 4 bases, and 12 bases lay in between. Per the germline V gene, CDR1 is ENHRY and CDR2 is SYGVKD. CDR3 bases: TGTGCCATCAGTGATGAGGGCGCCGGCTATGGCTACACCTTC. It yields the protein CAISDEGAGYGYTF.

CDR3: CASNIGFNEKLFF. CDR3 DNA sequence: TGTGCCAGTAATATCGGATTTAATGAAAAACTGTTTTTT. The chain joins TRBV19 to TRBJ1-4, with unresolved D. With 7 bases removed from V and 4 bases from J, the gap between germline ends came to 10 bases. From germline, CDR1 is LNHDA and CDR2 SQIVND (reference sequence). The CDR3 spans 13 residues.

This clone is a singleton in its sample. This sequence joins TRBV18 and TRBJ1-5; D might be TRBD1 (6 bases). The V end lost 2 bases, the J end lost 3 bases, and 20 bases lay between the germline ends. Germline V lookup: CDR1 KGHSH, CDR2 LQKENI. CDR3 length equals 18 residues. As DNA, the CDR3 is TGTGCCAGCTCACCAAAACCAGTGCGGGGGGCGAACAATCAGCCCCAGCATTTT. Amino acid sequence: CASSPKPVRGANNQPQHF.

The chain uses TRBV4-2 and TRBJ1-4, with 10 nucleotides matching TRBD1. Trimming took 1 base from V and 5 from J; bases not matched to a gene: 13. This CDR3 contains 19 residues. Germline V CDR1 and CDR2: LGHNA, YNFKEQ. CDR3 sequence reads: CASSQVEGQGSGMNEKLFF. The CDR3 DNA follows: TGTGCCAGCAGCCAAGTGGAGGGACAGGGGTCCGGGATGAATGAAAAACTGTTTTTT.

This clone was observed a few times. V gene TRBV6-5 combines with J gene TRBJ2-1; D perhaps matches TRBD2 (6 bases). The CDR3 is 14 amino acids. Germline V gene sequence: CDR1 MNHEY, CDR2 SVGAGI. Between the trimmed V and J ends, which lost 6 bases and 4 bases, there was a span of 13 bases. CDR3 in amino acids: CASRPGLLYNEQFF. CDR3 coding DNA: TGTGCCAGCAGGCCGGGACTCCTTTACAATGAGCAGTTCTTC.